A single sample gave rise to the 31 T cell receptor beta chains below, sequenced in a study of T cell responses to AZD1222 COVID-19 vaccine. Here immunoSEQ multiplex PCR was the method, and the copy in TCRdb shows in-frame clones only, minus some. This table has 100,000 to 150,000 clones, roughly 90% appearing once. The sequencing used peripheral blood, collected on day 0 of AZD1222 vaccination. The receptors were sampled from an adult in good health.

On this clone: At one end the junction does not follow the germline gene, possibly because of a read error. The rearrangement links TRBV18 to TRBJ2-1, with 11 nucleotides matching TRBD2. Germline V lookup: CDR1 KGHSH, CDR2 LQKENI. The CDR3 runs to 16 residues. The DNA of the CDR3 is TGTGCCAGCTCGCCACCGGGGACTAGCGGTTACAATGAGCAGTTCTTC. Amino acids: CASSPPGTSGYNEQFF.

This clone was seen a few times. The rearrangement uses TRBV6-4 and TRBJ1-5; D unclear. V lost 3 bases and J 0 bases, leaving 6 bases between the germline ends. Germline V lookup: CDR1 MRHNA, CDR2 SNTAGT. This CDR3 has 14 amino acids. The CDR3 here is CASSEGYSNQPQHF. CDR3 in DNA: TGTGCCAGCAGTGAGGGATATAGCAATCAGCCCCAGCATTTT.

The rearrangement uses TRBV30 and TRBJ2-3; weak D call: TRBD2 (5 bases). V lost 8 bases to trimming and J lost 2 bases, with 17 bases between them. This CDR3 has 14 amino acids. The V gene's germline CDR1 is GTSNPN and CDR2 SVGIG (reference sequence). The CDR3 loop reads CARSSAAVTDTQYF. CDR3 DNA: TGTGCCCGATCGTCAGCGGCGGTCACAGATACGCAGTATTTT.

V gene TRBV7-3 combines with J gene TRBJ2-7; D not resolved. Germline-derived CDR1 and CDR2 are SGHTA and FQGTGA. The CDR3 is 14 amino acids. The germline V and J ends were trimmed by 2 bases and 6 bases, with 14 bases remaining between them. The CDR3 region is CASSLGGVQGEQYF. CDR3 in DNA: TGTGCCAGCAGCTTAGGCGGTGTCCAAGGCGAGCAGTACTTC.

This clone has only one observation. This rearrangement joins TRBV24-1 to TRBJ2-1; D unresolved. Trimming removed 4 bases at V and 7 bases at J, with 7 bases between. This CDR3 region has 12 residues. The germline CDR1 and CDR2 sequences are KGHDR and SFDVKD. CDR3 amino acids: CATSEQANEQFF. The CDR3 nucleotides are TGTGCCACCAGTGAGCAGGCGAATGAGCAGTTCTTC.

The V and J genes are TRBV11-3 and TRBJ2-1; 9 bases are a match to TRBD2. Germline assignment: CDR1 SGHNT and CDR2 YENEEA. The V and J ends lost 5 bases and 4 bases, in that order; junction bases with no gene match: 6. The CDR3 is 15 amino acids. CDR3 coding DNA: TGTGCCAGCAGCGTACTAGCGGGCAGTTACAATGAGCAGTTCTTC. Translating gives CASSVLAGSYNEQFF.

The gene calls are TRBV6-6 and TRBJ2-1; 14 bases are shared with TRBD2. With 5 bases clipped from V and 5 bases from J, the junction kept 11 bases outside the gene matches. Germline assignment: CDR1 MNHNY and CDR2 SVGAGI (reference sequence). The CDR3 contains 18 residues. The CDR3, as DNA: TGTGCCAGCAGTCCAACGCTCGGGACTAGCGGGAGCCACAATGAGCAGTTCTTC. Translating it yields CASSPTLGTSGSHNEQFF.

Comments on this clone: An end of the junction does not agree with germline; a read error may underlie this. The rearrangement uses TRBV5-4 and TRBJ2-7; D ambiguous. The germline V gene has CDR1 SGHNT and CDR2 YYREEE (reference sequence). The CDR3 length is 15 residues. DNA for the CDR3: TGTGCCAGCAGCGAAGGTAGTAACCCCTACTACCAGCAGTACTTC. This translates into CASSEGSNPYYQQYF.

The genes are TRBV19 and TRBJ2-1; the match to TRBD1 covers 8 bases. J was trimmed by 3 bases and V by 10 bases; bases with no gene match: 11. CDR3 length: 15 amino acids. From germline, CDR1 is LNHDA and CDR2 SQIVND (reference sequence). The CDR3, as DNA: TGTGCCACCGTCCCGACAGGGGTTAGCTACAATGAGCAGTTCTTC. Translated, it gives CATVPTGVSYNEQFF.

This chain joins TRBV5-5 and TRBJ1-1; 7 positions match TRBD1. Trimming took 4 bases from V and 7 from J; bases not matched to a gene: 10. The germline V gene encodes CDR1 SGHKS and CDR2 YYEKEE (reference sequence). The CDR3 contains 14 residues. The CDR3 protein is CASSGLGQGDEAFF. The CDR3 DNA is TGTGCCAGCAGCGGGCTGGGTCAGGGGGATGAAGCTTTCTTT.

The V and J genes are TRBV30 and TRBJ1-2; TRBD1 might be the D (5 bases). Germline values: CDR1 GTSNPN, CDR2 SVGIG (reference sequence). Trimming pared 0 bases from V and 4 bases from J, leaving 6 bases between. This CDR3 is built from 12 residues. CDR3 sequence (DNA): TGTGCCTGGAGTGTCGGGGCCTATGGCTACACCTTC. Protein product: CAWSVGAYGYTF. The entire variable domain, with the rest obtained from reference TRBV30 and TRBJ1-2, is as follows: SQTIHQWPATLVQPVGSPLSLECTVEGTSNPNLYWYRQAAGRGLQLLFYSVGIGQISSEVPQNLSASRPQDRQFILSSKKLLLSDSGFYLCAWSVGAYGYTFGSGTRLTVV.

CDR3 bases: TGTGCCACCAACCAAGGGACGGGCAGAAACACTGAAGCTTTCTTT. This gives the protein CATNQGTGRNTEAFF. This chain uses TRBV15 with TRBJ1-1; a possible D gene is TRBD1 (5 bases). Germline V gives CDR1 LNHNV, CDR2 YYDKDF (reference sequence). The CDR3 is made up of 15 amino acids. Trimming removed 7 bases from V and 2 bases from J, with 17 bases in between.

V is TRBV7-3 and J is TRBJ2-6; 8 positions match TRBD1. The V segment lost 2 bases and the J segment 0 bases; nucleotides outside the gene matches: 3. This CDR3 is 17 amino acids long. Germline V CDR1 and CDR2: SGHTA, FQGTGA. CDR3 in DNA: TGTGCCAGCAGCTTAGGGACAGGATACTCTGGGGCCAACGTCCTGACTTTC. This encodes CASSLGTGYSGANVLTF.

The genes are TRBV24-1 and TRBJ2-7, with TRBD1 matching over 8 bases. The CDR3 has 13 residues. Germline-derived CDR1 and CDR2 are KGHDR and SFDVKD. Germline trimming cut 6 bases from V and 5 bases from J; bases unmatched to any gene: 5. The CDR3, as DNA: TGTGCCACCAGTAACAGGGGGATAGACGAGCAGTACTTC. It codes for CATSNRGIDEQYF.

The chain employs TRBV29-1 and TRBJ2-1; D is uncertain. V was shortened by 5 bases and J by 4 bases, with 9 bases between the two germline ends. From germline, CDR1 is SQVTM and CDR2 ANQGSEA. The CDR3 length is 12 residues. Here the CDR3 DNA reads TGCAGCGTTCGTCGGCCGTACAATGAGCAGTTCTTC. It encodes CSVRRPYNEQFF.

The CDR3 bases are TGTGCCAGCAGTTTCGGGGTCGAGCAGTACTTC. This codes for CASSFGVEQYF. V gene TRBV28 combines with J gene TRBJ2-7, with D perhaps TRBD2 (5 bases). Germline lookup yields CDR1 MDHEN and CDR2 SYDVKM. Between the trimmed V and J ends, which lost 3 bases and 6 bases, there was a span of 6 bases. The CDR3 runs 11 residues.

The chain employs TRBV7-2 and TRBJ1-5, with 9 bases aligning to TRBD1. The CDR3 totals 15 residues. The J segment lost 5 bases and the V segment lost 5 bases, leaving 7 bases of the junction unmatched. The germline V gene encodes CDR1 SGHTA and CDR2 FQGNSA. The CDR3 protein is CASSTSRQGDQPQHF. DNA of the CDR3: TGTGCCAGCAGCACAAGCCGACAGGGGGATCAGCCCCAGCATTTT.

The chain carries TRBV5-8 and TRBJ2-1; 9 bases align to TRBD2. From germline, CDR1 is SGHTS and CDR2 YDEGEE. J was trimmed by 4 bases and V by 4 bases; bases with no gene match: 3. The CDR3 has 14 amino acids. The CDR3: CASSPGLAYNEQFF. CDR3 coding DNA: TGTGCCAGCAGCCCGGGACTAGCTTACAATGAGCAGTTCTTC.

J is TRBJ1-4 and V is TRBV3-1 (or the pseudogene TRBV3-2); D gene unclear. The CDR3 spans 13 residues. Germline CDR1 and CDR2: LGHDT and YNNKEL (reference sequence). V was pared by 1 base and J by 8 bases, with 8 bases between. CDR3 protein: CASSQVRKEKLFF. The DNA for the CDR3 is TGTGCCAGCAGCCAAGTTCGGAAGGAAAAACTGTTTTTT.

The chain joins TRBV27 to TRBJ2-1, with D perhaps TRBD2 (6 bases). CDR1 is MNHEY, CDR2 SMNVEV, per germline (reference sequence). The CDR3 has 13 amino acids. The germline V and J ends were trimmed by 5 bases and 3 bases, with 8 bases remaining between them. In nucleotides, the CDR3 is TGTGCCAGCAGTATCGGGAGCTACAATGAGCAGTTCTTC. The encoded protein is CASSIGSYNEQFF.

The chain couples TRBV5-8 to TRBJ2-1, with 9 positions matching TRBD1. V was clipped by 4 bases and J by 4 bases; unmatched bases: 6. The CDR3 has 15 amino acids. Germline assignment: CDR1 SGHTS and CDR2 YDEGEE. In DNA form, the CDR3 reads TGTGCCAGCAGCAGGGGACAGGGAAGGTACAATGAGCAGTTCTTC. It translates to CASSRGQGRYNEQFF.

The chain combines TRBV5-4 with TRBJ2-7; unclear D gene. Germline V gene lookup returns CDR1 SGHNT and CDR2 YYREEE (reference sequence). There are 12 residues in the CDR3. Trimming took off 2 bases at V and 4 bases at J, with 7 bases between the two ends. The CDR3 sequence: CASSFGPYEQYF. CDR3 bases: TGTGCCAGCAGCTTTGGGCCGTACGAGCAGTACTTC.

The J gene is TRBJ2-1, the V gene TRBV5-1, with D tentatively TRBD2 (6 bases). This CDR3 is 13 amino acids long. The V gene's germline CDR1 is SGHRS and CDR2 YFSETQ. Trimming cost V 1 base and J 6 bases, with 8 bases left between them. The CDR3 coding sequence is TGCGCCAGCAGCTTGTTCGGGAGCAATGAGCAGTTCTTC. This encodes CASSLFGSNEQFF. Full variable domain (rest looked up from reference TRBV5-1 and TRBJ2-1): KAGVTQTPRYLIKTRGQQVTLSCSPISGHRSVSWYQQTPGQGLQFLFEYFSETQRNKGNFPGRFSGRQFSNSRSEMNVSTLELGDSALYLCASSLFGSNEQFFGPGTRLTVL.

The chain links TRBV19 to TRBJ1-1; D might be TRBD1 (5 bases). The ends were cut back, 1 base at V and 5 bases at J, with 17 bases in the middle. The CDR3 length is 16 residues. The germline V gene encodes CDR1 LNHDA and CDR2 SQIVND (reference sequence). The CDR3 region is CASSIASRGGRTEAFF. The CDR3 nucleotides are TGTGCCAGTAGTATAGCTTCAAGGGGCGGGAGGACTGAAGCTTTCTTT. The full variable domain, completed using reference TRBV19 and TRBJ1-1, is DGGITQSPKYLFRKEGQNVTLSCEQNLNHDAMYWYRQDPGQGLRLIYYSQIVNDFQKGDIAEGYSVSREKKESFPLTVTSAQKNPTAFYLCASSIASRGGRTEAFFGQGTRLTVV.

A single count supports this clone. The chain joins TRBV19 to TRBJ1-2; D may be TRBD1 (5 bases). The V end lost 1 base, the J end lost 10 bases, and 10 bases lay between the germline ends. The CDR3 consists of 12 residues. CDR1 and CDR2 from the germline V gene are LNHDA and SQIVND (reference sequence). CDR3 residues: CASSIGGLAYTF. The CDR3 nucleotides read TGTGCCAGTAGTATAGGGGGGTTAGCCTACACCTTC. Supplemented by reference TRBV19 and TRBJ1-2, the full variable domain reads DGGITQSPKYLFRKEGQNVTLSCEQNLNHDAMYWYRQDPGQGLRLIYYSQIVNDFQKGDIAEGYSVSREKKESFPLTVTSAQKNPTAFYLCASSIGGLAYTFGSGTRLTVV.

This chain joins TRBV5-1 and TRBJ1-3; no clear D gene. The CDR3 loop spans 17 amino acids. V was cut by 1 base and J by 0 bases, with 14 bases left in between. Per germline, CDR1 SGHRS and CDR2 YFSETQ. The CDR3: CASSLMGGVFSGNTIYF. The CDR3 DNA follows: TGCGCCAGCAGCTTGATGGGCGGCGTTTTCTCTGGAAACACCATATATTTT.

The chain couples TRBV6-5 to TRBJ1-1, with unresolved D. Trimming pared 2 bases from V and 4 bases from J, leaving 11 bases between. The CDR3 has 14 residues. CDR1 MNHEY and CDR2 SVGAGI come from the germline V gene. The CDR3, as DNA: TGTGCCAGCAGTTACCTTGGAGCTGGCACTGAAGCTTTCTTT. Amino acid sequence: CASSYLGAGTEAFF.

The chain recombines TRBV3-1 (or the pseudogene TRBV3-2) with TRBJ2-5, with 10 bases matching TRBD1. V shed 1 base, J shed 7 bases, and the junction held 9 bases outside the gene matches. The CDR3 is made up of 16 amino acids. CDR1 and CDR2 from the germline V gene are LGHDT and YNNKEL (reference sequence). The CDR3 bases are TGTGCCAGCAGCCAAGCCGGGACAGGGGAGATCGGGACCCAGTACTTC. As protein: CASSQAGTGEIGTQYF.

The chain employs TRBV27 and TRBJ2-7, with 9 bases lining up with TRBD1. From germline, CDR1 is MNHEY and CDR2 SMNVEV (reference sequence). The trim removed 5 bases at V and 0 bases at J, leaving 8 bases unmatched. This CDR3 has 16 residues. CDR3 residues: CASSKLGTGSSYEQYF. The CDR3 DNA follows: TGTGCCAGCAGTAAACTCGGGACAGGGAGCTCCTACGAGCAGTACTTC.

This clone was seen more than once but under ten times. The genes are TRBV12-3 or TRBV12-4 and TRBJ1-2; possibly TRBD1 for D (5 bases). This CDR3 comprises 12 residues. V dropped 6 bases and J dropped 8 bases, with 13 bases sitting between them. The CDR3 bases are TGTGCCAGCAGCATGCGGGGCCGGGGCTACACCTTC. The encoded protein is CASSMRGRGYTF.

The gene calls are TRBV7-6 and TRBJ2-2, with a possible D match to TRBD1 (6 bases). There are 16 residues in the CDR3. Germline V gene lookup returns CDR1 SGHVS and CDR2 FNYEAQ. V was trimmed by 4 bases and J by 5 bases, leaving 17 bases between them. The CDR3 spells CASSSHKQGGTGELFF. As DNA, the CDR3 is TGTGCCAGCAGCTCTCACAAACAAGGGGGTACCGGGGAGCTGTTTTTT.